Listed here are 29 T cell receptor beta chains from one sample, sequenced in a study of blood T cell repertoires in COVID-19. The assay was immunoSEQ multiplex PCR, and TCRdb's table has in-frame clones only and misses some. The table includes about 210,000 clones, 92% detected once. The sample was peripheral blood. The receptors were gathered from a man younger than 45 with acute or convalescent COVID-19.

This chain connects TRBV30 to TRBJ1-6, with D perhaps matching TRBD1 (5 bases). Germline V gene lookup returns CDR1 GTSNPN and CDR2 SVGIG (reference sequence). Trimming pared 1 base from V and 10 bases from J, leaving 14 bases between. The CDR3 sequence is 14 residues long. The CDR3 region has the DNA TGTGCCTGGAGTGACAGGTCACCGCCCTCACCCCTCCACTTT. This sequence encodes CAWSDRSPPSPLHF.

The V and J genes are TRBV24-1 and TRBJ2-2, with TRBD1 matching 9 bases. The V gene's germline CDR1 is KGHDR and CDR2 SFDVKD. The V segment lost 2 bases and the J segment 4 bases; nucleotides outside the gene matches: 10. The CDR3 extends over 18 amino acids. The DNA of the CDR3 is TGTGCCACCAGTGATTACATTGGGACAGGGAACCCCACCGGGGAGCTGTTTTTT. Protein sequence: CATSDYIGTGNPTGELFF.

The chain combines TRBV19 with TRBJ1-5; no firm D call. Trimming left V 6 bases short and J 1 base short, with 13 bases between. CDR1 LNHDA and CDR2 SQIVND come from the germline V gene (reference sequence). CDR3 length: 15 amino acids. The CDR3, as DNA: TGTGCCAGTAGGGGCCAGCCGGGAAGCAATCAGCCCCAGCATTTT. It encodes CASRGQPGSNQPQHF. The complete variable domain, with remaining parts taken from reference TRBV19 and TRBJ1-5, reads DGGITQSPKYLFRKEGQNVTLSCEQNLNHDAMYWYRQDPGQGLRLIYYSQIVNDFQKGDIAEGYSVSREKKESFPLTVTSAQKNPTAFYLCASRGQPGSNQPQHFGDGTRLSIL.

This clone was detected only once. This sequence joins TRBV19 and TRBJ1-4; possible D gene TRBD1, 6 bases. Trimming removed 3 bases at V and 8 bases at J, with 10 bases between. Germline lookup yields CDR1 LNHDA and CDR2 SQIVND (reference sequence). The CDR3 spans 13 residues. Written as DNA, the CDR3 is TGTGCCAGTAGTATCGGCAGGGGCGAAAAACTGTTTTTT. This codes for CASSIGRGEKLFF.

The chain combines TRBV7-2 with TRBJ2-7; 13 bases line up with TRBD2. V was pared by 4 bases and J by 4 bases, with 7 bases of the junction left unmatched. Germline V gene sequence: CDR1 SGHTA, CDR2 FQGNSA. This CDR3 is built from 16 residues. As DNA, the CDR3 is TGTGCCAGCAGCTCCCCTGGACTAGCGGGAGTTTACGAGCAGTACTTC. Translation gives CASSSPGLAGVYEQYF.

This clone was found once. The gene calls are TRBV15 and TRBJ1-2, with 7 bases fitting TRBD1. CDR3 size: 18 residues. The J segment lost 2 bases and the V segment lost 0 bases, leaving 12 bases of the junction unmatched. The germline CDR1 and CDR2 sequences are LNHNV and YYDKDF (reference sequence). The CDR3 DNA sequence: TGTGCCACCAGCAGAGATCGAGTGATGGACAGGTTGAACTATGGCTACACCTTC. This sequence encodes CATSRDRVMDRLNYGYTF.

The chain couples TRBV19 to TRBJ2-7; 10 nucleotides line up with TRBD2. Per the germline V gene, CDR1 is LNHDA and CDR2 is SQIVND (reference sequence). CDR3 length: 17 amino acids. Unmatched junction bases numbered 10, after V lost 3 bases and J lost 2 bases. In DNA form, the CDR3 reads TGTGCCAGTAGTATCGGGTTAGCGGGGGGCCAACCCTACGAGCAGTACTTC. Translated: CASSIGLAGGQPYEQYF.

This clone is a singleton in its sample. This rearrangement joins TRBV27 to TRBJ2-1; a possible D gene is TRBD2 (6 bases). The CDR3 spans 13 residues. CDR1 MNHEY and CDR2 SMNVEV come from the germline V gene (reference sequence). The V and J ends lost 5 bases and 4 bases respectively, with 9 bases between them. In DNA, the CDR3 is TGTGCCAGCAGTGGGACTCCATACAATGAGCAGTTCTTC. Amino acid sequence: CASSGTPYNEQFF.

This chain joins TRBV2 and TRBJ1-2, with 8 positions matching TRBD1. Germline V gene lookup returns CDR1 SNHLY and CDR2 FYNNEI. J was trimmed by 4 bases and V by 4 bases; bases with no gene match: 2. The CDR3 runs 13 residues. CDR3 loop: CASSAGGAYGYTF. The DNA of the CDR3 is TGTGCCAGCAGTGCAGGGGGCGCCTATGGCTACACCTTC. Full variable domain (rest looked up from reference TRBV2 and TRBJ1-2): EPEVTQTPSHQVTQMGQEVILRCVPISNHLYFYWYRQILGQKVEFLVSFYNNEISEKSEIFDDQFSVERPDGSNFTLKIRSTKLEDSAMYFCASSAGGAYGYTFGSGTRLTVV.

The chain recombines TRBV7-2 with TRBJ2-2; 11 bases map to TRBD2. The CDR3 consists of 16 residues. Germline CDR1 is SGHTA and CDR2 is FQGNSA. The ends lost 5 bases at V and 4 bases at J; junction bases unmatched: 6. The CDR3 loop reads CASSDHSGGGTGELFF. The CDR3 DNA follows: TGTGCCAGCAGCGACCATAGCGGGGGGGGCACCGGGGAGCTGTTTTTT.

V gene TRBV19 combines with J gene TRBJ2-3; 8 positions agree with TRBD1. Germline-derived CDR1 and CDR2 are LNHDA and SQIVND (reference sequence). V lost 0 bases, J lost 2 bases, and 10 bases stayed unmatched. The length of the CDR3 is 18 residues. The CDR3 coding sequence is TGTGCCAGTAGTATAGATGGGTCCTGGACAGGGTACACAGATACGCAGTATTTT. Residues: CASSIDGSWTGYTDTQYF.

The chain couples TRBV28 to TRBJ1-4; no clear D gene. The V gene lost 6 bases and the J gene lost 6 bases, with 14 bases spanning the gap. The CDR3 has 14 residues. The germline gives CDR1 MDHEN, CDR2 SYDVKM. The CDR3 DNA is TGTGCCAGCAGCCCACTCTTGTCCTATGAAAAACTGTTTTTT. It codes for CASSPLLSYEKLFF.

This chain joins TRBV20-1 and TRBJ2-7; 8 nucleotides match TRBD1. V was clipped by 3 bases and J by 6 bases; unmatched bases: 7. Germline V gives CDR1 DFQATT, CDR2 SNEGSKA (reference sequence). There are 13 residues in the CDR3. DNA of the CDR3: TGCAGTGCTAGTAAGGGACAGGAGGGCGAGCAGTACTTC. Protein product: CSASKGQEGEQYF.

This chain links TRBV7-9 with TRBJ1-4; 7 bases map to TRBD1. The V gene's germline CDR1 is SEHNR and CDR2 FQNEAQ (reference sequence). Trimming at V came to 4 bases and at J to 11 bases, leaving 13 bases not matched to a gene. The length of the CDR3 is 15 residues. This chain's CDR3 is CASSSKTGEVWKLFF. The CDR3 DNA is TGTGCCAGCAGCTCGAAAACAGGGGAAGTTTGGAAACTGTTTTTT.

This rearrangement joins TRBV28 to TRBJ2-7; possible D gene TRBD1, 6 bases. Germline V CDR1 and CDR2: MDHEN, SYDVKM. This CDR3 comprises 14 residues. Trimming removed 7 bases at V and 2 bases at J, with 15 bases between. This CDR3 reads CASKKGHFAYEQYF. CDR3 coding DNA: TGTGCCAGCAAGAAGGGACACTTTGCCTACGAGCAGTACTTC.

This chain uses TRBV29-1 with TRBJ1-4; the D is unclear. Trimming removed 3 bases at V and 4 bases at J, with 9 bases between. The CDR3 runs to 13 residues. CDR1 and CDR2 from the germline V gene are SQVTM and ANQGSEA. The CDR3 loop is CSVEVGVNEKLFF. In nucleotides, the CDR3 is TGCAGCGTTGAGGTCGGAGTTAATGAAAAACTGTTTTTT.

CDR3 region: CATSSQTGRGETQYF. The CDR3 DNA reads as TGTGCCACCAGCAGCCAGACAGGGAGAGGAGAGACCCAGTACTTC. This rearrangement joins TRBV15 to TRBJ2-5, with 7 bases that match TRBD1. CDR1 LNHNV and CDR2 YYDKDF come from the germline V gene (reference sequence). J lost 4 bases, V lost 3 bases, and 8 bases had no gene match. The CDR3 has 15 residues.

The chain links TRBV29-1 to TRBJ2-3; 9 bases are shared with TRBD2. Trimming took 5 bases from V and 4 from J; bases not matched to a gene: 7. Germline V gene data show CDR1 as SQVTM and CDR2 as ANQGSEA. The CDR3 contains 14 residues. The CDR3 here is CSVWAGTSPDTQYF. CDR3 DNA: TGCAGCGTTTGGGCCGGGACTAGCCCAGATACGCAGTATTTT.

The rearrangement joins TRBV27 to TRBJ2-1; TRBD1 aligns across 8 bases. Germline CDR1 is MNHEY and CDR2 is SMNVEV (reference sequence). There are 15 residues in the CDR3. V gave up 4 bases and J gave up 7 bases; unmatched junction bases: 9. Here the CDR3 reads CASSSDRGWRNEQFF. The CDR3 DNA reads TGTGCCAGCAGTTCCGACAGGGGCTGGAGGAATGAGCAGTTCTTC.

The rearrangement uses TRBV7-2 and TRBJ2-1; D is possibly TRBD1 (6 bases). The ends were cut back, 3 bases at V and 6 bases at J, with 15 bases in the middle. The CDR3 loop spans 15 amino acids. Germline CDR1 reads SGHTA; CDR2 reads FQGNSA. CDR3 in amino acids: CASSLVQGFGNEQFF. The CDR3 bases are TGTGCCAGCAGCTTGGTACAGGGCTTTGGCAATGAGCAGTTCTTC.

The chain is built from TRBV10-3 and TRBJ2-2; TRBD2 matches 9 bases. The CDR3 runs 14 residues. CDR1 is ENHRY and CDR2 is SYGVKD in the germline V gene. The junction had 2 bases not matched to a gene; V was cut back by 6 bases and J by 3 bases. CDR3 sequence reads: CAIRRTSDTGELFF. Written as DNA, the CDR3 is TGTGCCATCAGAAGGACTAGCGACACCGGGGAGCTGTTTTTT.

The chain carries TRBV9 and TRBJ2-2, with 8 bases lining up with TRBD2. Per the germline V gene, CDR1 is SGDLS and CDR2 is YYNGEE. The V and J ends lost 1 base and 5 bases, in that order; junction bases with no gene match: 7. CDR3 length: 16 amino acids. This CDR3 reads CASSVSAREVTGELFF. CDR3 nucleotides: TGTGCCAGCAGCGTAAGTGCGCGGGAGGTGACCGGGGAGCTGTTTTTT.

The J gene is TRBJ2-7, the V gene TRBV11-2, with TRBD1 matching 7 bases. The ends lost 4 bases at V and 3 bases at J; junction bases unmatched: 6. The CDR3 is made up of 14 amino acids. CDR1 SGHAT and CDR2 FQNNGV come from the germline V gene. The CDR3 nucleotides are TGTGCCAGCAGCTCCGACAGGGTCTACTACGAGCAGTACTTC. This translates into CASSSDRVYYEQYF. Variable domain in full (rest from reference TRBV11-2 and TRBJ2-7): EAGVAQSPRYKIIEKRQSVAFWCNPISGHATLYWYQQILGQGPKLLIQFQNNGVVDDSQLPKDRFSAERLKGVDSTLKIQPAKLEDSAVYLCASSSDRVYYEQYFGPGTRLTVT.

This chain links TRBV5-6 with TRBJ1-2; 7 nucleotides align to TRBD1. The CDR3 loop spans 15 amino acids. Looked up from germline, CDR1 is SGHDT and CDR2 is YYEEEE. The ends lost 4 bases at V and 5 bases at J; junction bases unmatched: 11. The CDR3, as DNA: TGTGCCAGCAGCCTTCCTGCAGGGGGACTGTATGGCTACACCTTC. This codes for CASSLPAGGLYGYTF.

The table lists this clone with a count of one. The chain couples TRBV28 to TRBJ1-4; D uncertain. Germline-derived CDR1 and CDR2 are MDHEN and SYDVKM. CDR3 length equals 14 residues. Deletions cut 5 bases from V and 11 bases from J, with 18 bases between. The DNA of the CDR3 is TGTGCCAGCAGTCCCTACCTGACTCCTCACAAACTGTTTTTT. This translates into CASSPYLTPHKLFF.

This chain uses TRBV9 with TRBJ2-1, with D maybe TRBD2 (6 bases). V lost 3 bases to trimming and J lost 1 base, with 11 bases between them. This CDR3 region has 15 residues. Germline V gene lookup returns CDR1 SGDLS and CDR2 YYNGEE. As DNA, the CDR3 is TGTGCCAGCAGCGCCGGGAGAGGGTCCTACAATGAGCAGTTCTTC. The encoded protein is CASSAGRGSYNEQFF. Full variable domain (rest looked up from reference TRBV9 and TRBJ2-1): DSGVTQTPKHLITATGQRVTLRCSPRSGDLSVYWYQQSLDQGLQFLIQYYNGEERAKGNILERFSAQQFPDLHSELNLSSLELGDSALYFCASSAGRGSYNEQFFGPGTRLTVL.

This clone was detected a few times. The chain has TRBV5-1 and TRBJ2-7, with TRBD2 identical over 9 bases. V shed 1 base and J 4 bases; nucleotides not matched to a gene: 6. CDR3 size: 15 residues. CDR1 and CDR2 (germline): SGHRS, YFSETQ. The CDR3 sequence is CASSLKTSGLYEQYF. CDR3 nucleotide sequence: TGCGCCAGCAGCTTGAAGACTAGCGGCTTATACGAGCAGTACTTC.

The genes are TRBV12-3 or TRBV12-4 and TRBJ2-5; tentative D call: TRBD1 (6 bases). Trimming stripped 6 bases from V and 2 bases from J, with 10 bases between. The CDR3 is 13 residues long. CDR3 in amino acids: CASRKDRQETQYF. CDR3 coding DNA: TGTGCCAGCAGGAAGGACAGACAAGAGACCCAGTACTTC.

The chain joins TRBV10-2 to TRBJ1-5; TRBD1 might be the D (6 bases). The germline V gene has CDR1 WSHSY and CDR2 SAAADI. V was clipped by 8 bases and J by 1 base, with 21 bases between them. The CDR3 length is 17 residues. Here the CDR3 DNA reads TGCGCCAGCTCAGTTCAGAGGGGGGGGGAAAGCAATCAGCCCCAGCATTTT. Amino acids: CASSVQRGGESNQPQHF.